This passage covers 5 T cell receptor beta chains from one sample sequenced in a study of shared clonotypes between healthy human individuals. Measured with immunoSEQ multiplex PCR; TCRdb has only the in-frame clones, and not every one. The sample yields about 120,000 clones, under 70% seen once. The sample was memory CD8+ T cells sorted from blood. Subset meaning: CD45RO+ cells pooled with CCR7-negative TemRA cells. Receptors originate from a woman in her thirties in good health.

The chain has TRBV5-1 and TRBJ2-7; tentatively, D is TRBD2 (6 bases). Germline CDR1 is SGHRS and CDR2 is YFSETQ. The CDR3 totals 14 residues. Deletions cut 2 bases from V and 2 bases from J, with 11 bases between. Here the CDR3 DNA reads TGCGCCAGCAGCTTCCGGGACTTTCCCTACGAGCAGTACTTC. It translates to CASSFRDFPYEQYF.

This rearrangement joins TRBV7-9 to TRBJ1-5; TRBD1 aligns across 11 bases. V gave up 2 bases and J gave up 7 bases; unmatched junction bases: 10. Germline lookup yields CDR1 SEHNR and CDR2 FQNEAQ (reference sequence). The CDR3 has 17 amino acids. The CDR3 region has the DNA TGTGCCAGCAGCTTACGCCTCGGACAGGGGGCTAACCAGCCCCAGCATTTT. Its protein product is CASSLRLGQGANQPQHF.

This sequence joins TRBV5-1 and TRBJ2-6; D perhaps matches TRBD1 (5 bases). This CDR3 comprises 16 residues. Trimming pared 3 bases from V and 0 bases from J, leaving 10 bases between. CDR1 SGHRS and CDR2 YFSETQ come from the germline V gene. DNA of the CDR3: TGCGCCAGCAGCTCGACAGTCAGCTCTGGGGCCAACGTCCTGACTTTC. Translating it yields CASSSTVSSGANVLTF.

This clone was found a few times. CDR3 sequence (DNA): TGTGCCAGCAGTGCACTAGCGGGGGGATACGAGCAGTACTTC. It is translated as CASSALAGGYEQYF. The chain links TRBV2 to TRBJ2-7; TRBD2 matches at 12 bases. The CDR3 totals 14 residues. Germline V CDR1 and CDR2: SNHLY, FYNNEI. V trimming: 4 bases; J trimming: 4 bases; junction bases outside the gene matches: 2.

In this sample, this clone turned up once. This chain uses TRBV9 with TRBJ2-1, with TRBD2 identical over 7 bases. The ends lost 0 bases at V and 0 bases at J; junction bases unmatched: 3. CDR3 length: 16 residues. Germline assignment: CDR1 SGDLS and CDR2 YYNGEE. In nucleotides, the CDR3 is TGTGCCAGCAGCGTAGCGGGAGGCACCTCCTACAATGAGCAGTTCTTC. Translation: CASSVAGGTSYNEQFF.